The sequence of this T cell receptor beta chain was determined in a study of long-term antiretroviral therapy in people with HIV. Version v3.0 of the immunoSEQ assay was performed at survey level. Sequencing used immunoSEQ multiplex PCR; TCRdb keeps in-frame clones, though not all of them. The sample gives about 24,000 clones, 81% of which show up once; roughly 16% is in the top ten. The CDR3 has 15 amino acids. Losses at the gene ends were 2 bases for V and 5 bases for J; bases not matched to a gene: 7. Germline CDR1 SGHNT, CDR2 YYREEE (reference sequence). This sequence was found in a woman aged 18-30 years with HIV. The sequencing used unsorted PBMCs, collected at the start of antiretroviral therapy, before treatment. V is TRBV5-4 and J is TRBJ2-5; 9 bases are a match to TRBD2. The DNA for the CDR3 is TGTGCCAGCAGCTTATCCAGCGGGAGGTCGGAGACCCAGTACTTC. Protein: CASSLSSGRSETQYF.